This T cell receptor (beta chain) originates from a study of T cell changes during pregnancy in multiple sclerosis. Clones were read by immunoSEQ multiplex PCR, and TCRdb kept only the in-frame ones, dropping some. The sample comprises about 40,000 clones, almost 95% of which are singletons, and over 0.75% rests with the top ten. Germline CDR1 and CDR2: SGHVS and FQNEAQ. Trimming cost V 6 bases and J 8 bases; bases outside gene matches: 10. The length of the CDR3 is 15 residues. The receptor's source is a female donor with multiple sclerosis, enrolled in a pregnancy study. This rearrangement joins TRBV7-8 to TRBJ1-4; 9 nucleotides align to TRBD1. The input for sequencing was CD4+ T cells from peripheral blood mononuclear cells, taken before pregnancy. In nucleotides, the CDR3 is TGTGCCAGCAGTCTACGGGACAGGGTTAGAGAAAAACTGTTTTTT. Translating gives CASSLRDRVREKLFF.